This T cell receptor beta chain stems from a study of response to subunit inactivated influenza vaccine. Overall study results and limits: Authors proposed each seasonal influenza vaccination draws in few new T cells.

Germline CDR1 DFQATT, CDR2 SNEGSKA (reference sequence). CDR3 length: 17 amino acids. The V and J ends lost 4 bases and 7 bases, in that order; junction bases with no gene match: 15. This clonotype has only a few counts. No antigen is known for it. One entry per CDR3 protein results from TCRdb running MiXCR on the RT-PCR reads. The table shows 560,000 or so distinct CDR3 sequences, with less than 10% occurring only once. This TCR came from a man between 50 and 69 years old who received an inactivated influenza vaccine. The chain couples TRBV20-1 to TRBJ2-1; TRBD2 aligns across 11 bases. The material was PBMCs from blood, obtained 23 to 25 months after vaccination. The CDR3 sequence is CSAIPRKTSGMFNEQFF. The CDR3 coding sequence is TGCAGTGCTATTCCTAGGAAGACTAGCGGGATGTTTAATGAGCAGTTCTTC.